The 27 T cell receptor beta chains below all came from one sample that was sequenced in a study of blood T cell repertoires in COVID-19. The table came from immunoSEQ multiplex PCR; TCRdb's copy has only in-frame clones and leaves some out. This sample has roughly 200,000 clones, with 76% found just once. The sample comprised peripheral blood. The receptor source for this set is a woman in her fifties or sixties with active or convalescent COVID-19.

The chain couples TRBV7-8 to TRBJ1-1, with D perhaps matching TRBD1 (5 bases). V was trimmed by 5 bases and J by 1 base, leaving 11 bases between them. Germline CDR1 SGHVS, CDR2 FQNEAQ. The CDR3 sequence is 14 residues long. The CDR3 coding sequence is TGTGCCAGCAGCCCCGACAGAAAGAACACTGAAGCTTTCTTT. It translates to CASSPDRKNTEAFF.

The V and J genes are TRBV14 and TRBJ1-4; D call uncertain. Between the trimmed V and J ends, which lost 2 bases and 3 bases, there was a span of 10 bases. Germline CDR1 reads SGHDN; CDR2 reads FVKESK. The length of the CDR3 is 15 residues. The CDR3 DNA reads as TGTGCCAGCAGCCAATCGCTGGAGGCTAATGAAAAACTGTTTTTT. Residues: CASSQSLEANEKLFF.

The chain recombines TRBV14 with TRBJ2-4; TRBD1 is a possible D gene (8 bases). Germline V gene sequence: CDR1 SGHDN, CDR2 FVKESK. This CDR3 comprises 20 residues. V was shortened by 5 bases and J by 3 bases, with 29 bases between the two germline ends. The DNA of the CDR3 is TGTGCCAGCAGCTCCGGACAGGGAGGGTTCGCCAATCCCTACAAAAACATTCAGTACTTC. It codes for CASSSGQGGFANPYKNIQYF.

This clone was detected only a few times. The gene calls are TRBV30 and TRBJ1-1; tentatively, D is TRBD1 (5 bases). This CDR3 has 12 amino acids. V shed 8 bases and J shed 1 base, with 11 bases lying between them. Germline CDR1 reads GTSNPN; CDR2 reads SVGIG (reference sequence). The CDR3 bases are TGTGCCGGCAGGGCCTCGAACACTGAAGCTTTCTTT. It translates to CAGRASNTEAFF.

V and J are TRBV18 and TRBJ1-5, with D unclear. Germline CDR1 and CDR2: KGHSH and LQKENI. V shed 2 bases and J shed 1 base, with 9 bases lying between them. The CDR3 has 15 residues. CDR3: CASSPATGSNQPQHF. The CDR3 DNA sequence: TGTGCCAGCTCACCAGCCACGGGAAGCAATCAGCCCCAGCATTTT.

This rearrangement joins TRBV20-1 to TRBJ2-1; 9 nucleotides line up with TRBD1. The CDR3 sequence is 15 residues long. Germline values: CDR1 DFQATT, CDR2 SNEGSKA (reference sequence). Germline trimming cut 3 bases from V and 4 bases from J; bases unmatched to any gene: 7. The CDR3 here is CSASRGQGGYNEQFF. CDR3 nucleotides: TGCAGTGCTAGTAGGGGACAGGGTGGGTACAATGAGCAGTTCTTC.

The V gene is TRBV25-1, the J gene TRBJ2-7, with D maybe TRBD1 (6 bases). From germline, CDR1 is MGHDK and CDR2 SYGVNS. V lost 4 bases and J lost 4, with 11 bases in between. This CDR3 is built from 13 residues. CDR3 in amino acids: CASSVRGQYEQYF. For the CDR3, the DNA is TGTGCCAGCAGTGTCCGGGGACAATACGAGCAGTACTTC.

The chain couples TRBV9 to TRBJ1-2, with D perhaps matching TRBD1 (6 bases). Trimming shortened V by 3 bases and J by 7 bases, and 19 bases separated the two germline ends. This CDR3 has 15 amino acids. Germline CDR1 SGDLS, CDR2 YYNGEE. The CDR3 here is CASSGYPGQFGGYTF. CDR3 nucleotide sequence: TGTGCCAGCAGCGGCTATCCCGGACAGTTCGGTGGCTACACCTTC.

The chain has TRBV2 and TRBJ1-1, with 10 positions matching TRBD1. The germline CDR1 and CDR2 sequences are SNHLY and FYNNEI. With V trimmed by 6 bases and J by 5 bases, 9 bases remained unmatched. The CDR3 sequence is 15 residues long. The DNA for the CDR3 is TGTGCCAGCAGCGTCCGGGACAGGGGTGAGACTGAAGCTTTCTTT. Its protein is CASSVRDRGETEAFF. Variable domain in full (rest from reference TRBV2 and TRBJ1-1): EPEVTQTPSHQVTQMGQEVILRCVPISNHLYFYWYRQILGQKVEFLVSFYNNEISEKSEIFDDQFSVERPDGSNFTLKIRSTKLEDSAMYFCASSVRDRGETEAFFGQGTRLTVV.

This chain uses TRBV29-1 with TRBJ1-2; D might be TRBD1 (5 bases). This CDR3 spans 14 amino acids. In germline, CDR1 is SQVTM, CDR2 ANQGSEA. Trimming took 0 bases from V and 7 from J, leaving 15 bases between them. CDR3 region: CSVEDRGGDSGYTF. In DNA, the CDR3 is TGCAGCGTTGAAGATCGGGGAGGGGACTCTGGCTACACCTTC.

This clone was recorded once. One end of the junction is discordant with germline, which a read error may explain. The CDR3 loop is CASSLGGQGDRSPLHF. CDR3 nucleotides: TGTGCTAGCAGCTTAGGTGGGCAGGGGGATAGGTCACCCCTCCACTTT. This chain uses TRBV7-7 with TRBJ1-6, with 7 bases identical to TRBD1. CDR1 and CDR2 from the germline V gene are SSHAT and FNYEAQ (reference sequence). The CDR3 is made up of 16 amino acids.

The chain combines TRBV3-1 (or the pseudogene TRBV3-2) with TRBJ2-2, with D maybe TRBD1 (6 bases). In germline, CDR1 is LGHDT, CDR2 YNNKEL (reference sequence). The length of the CDR3 is 14 residues. Trimming left V 4 bases short and J 0 bases short, with 6 bases between. The CDR3 loop reads CASSRGPNTGELFF. CDR3 bases: TGTGCCAGCAGCCGGGGGCCGAACACCGGGGAGCTGTTTTTT.

The genes are TRBV2 and TRBJ1-2; 8 bases map to TRBD1. J lost 6 bases, V lost 3 bases, and 3 bases had no gene match. The CDR3 is 13 residues long. Germline V gene sequence: CDR1 SNHLY, CDR2 FYNNEI. This CDR3 is CASSETGEDGYTF. The CDR3 nucleotides read TGTGCCAGCAGTGAGACAGGGGAGGATGGCTACACCTTC.

The CDR3 spells CASSQSPRTGINYTF. The CDR3 DNA reads TGTGCCAGTAGTCAATCGCCAAGGACAGGGATCAACTACACCTTC. V usage is TRBV19 and J usage is TRBJ1-2; 8 nucleotides agree with TRBD1. The CDR3 spans 15 residues. The V gene end was trimmed by 5 bases and the J gene end by 10 bases; junction bases not matched to a gene: 15. Germline V gene data show CDR1 as LNHDA and CDR2 as SQIVND (reference sequence).

Only a few counts were recorded for this clone. The rearrangement links TRBV9 to TRBJ2-7; 13 bases are shared with TRBD2. The J segment lost 3 bases and the V segment lost 3 bases, leaving 3 bases of the junction unmatched. The germline gives CDR1 SGDLS, CDR2 YYNGEE. The CDR3 extends over 15 amino acids. The CDR3 DNA reads TGTGCCAGCAGCGAAGGGACTAGCGGGAACTACGAGCAGTACTTC. It yields the protein CASSEGTSGNYEQYF.

The V and J genes are TRBV2 and TRBJ1-4; 9 bases are shared with TRBD1. The germline CDR1 and CDR2 sequences are SNHLY and FYNNEI. V trimming: 6 bases; J trimming: 5 bases; junction bases outside the gene matches: 1. This CDR3 is 13 amino acids long. The CDR3 DNA is TGTGCCAGCAGACAGGGGGCAAATGAAAAACTGTTTTTT. Its translation: CASRQGANEKLFF.

CDR3 residues: CASSLAQGVNSPLHF. DNA for the CDR3: TGTGCCAGCAGCTTAGCGCAGGGCGTTAATTCACCCCTCCACTTT. The gene calls are TRBV7-6 and TRBJ1-6; D might be TRBD1 (5 bases). Trimming left V 0 bases short and J 6 bases short, with 9 bases between. Germline V gene sequence: CDR1 SGHVS, CDR2 FNYEAQ. CDR3 size: 15 residues.

J is TRBJ2-7 and V is TRBV7-2; TRBD2 matches 15 bases. V was clipped by 2 bases and J by 7 bases; unmatched bases: 12. The germline CDR1 and CDR2 sequences are SGHTA and FQGNSA. The CDR3 consists of 18 residues. CDR3 coding DNA: TGTGCCAGCAGCTTACTACTTGGGACTAGCGGGAGGTCACTGGAGCAGTACTTC. Its translation is CASSLLLGTSGRSLEQYF.

The chain employs TRBV2 and TRBJ2-7, with a tentative D call TRBD2 (5 bases). Germline lookup yields CDR1 SNHLY and CDR2 FYNNEI. V lost 6 bases and J 7 bases, leaving 25 bases between the germline ends. This CDR3 is 16 amino acids long. The CDR3 nucleotides are TGTGCCAGCAGACGCACGGACGCCACCCCCCCGGGGGAGCAGTACTTC. This encodes CASRRTDATPPGEQYF.

In its sample, this clone was seen once. The chain employs TRBV19 and TRBJ1-1; 8 bases line up with TRBD1. The V gene end was trimmed by 6 bases and the J gene end by 4 bases; junction bases not matched to a gene: 7. This CDR3 has 14 amino acids. Germline V CDR1 and CDR2: LNHDA, SQIVND (reference sequence). The CDR3 is CASSIQGVGTEAFF. The CDR3 DNA sequence: TGTGCCAGTAGCATACAGGGGGTCGGCACTGAAGCTTTCTTT.

The chain recombines TRBV9 with TRBJ1-1; tentative D call: TRBD1 (5 bases). This CDR3 is built from 13 residues. Trimming shortened V by 3 bases and J by 5 bases, and 11 bases separated the two germline ends. Per germline, CDR1 SGDLS and CDR2 YYNGEE. The CDR3 sequence: CASSASGWTEAFF. The CDR3 coding sequence is TGTGCCAGCAGCGCGTCAGGGTGGACTGAAGCTTTCTTT.

The chain recombines TRBV11-3 with TRBJ2-1, with TRBD2 as a possible D gene (6 bases). Germline V lookup: CDR1 SGHNT, CDR2 YENEEA. With 3 bases removed from V and 3 bases from J, the gap between germline ends came to 9 bases. This CDR3 is built from 14 residues. The CDR3 protein is CASSLGGVYNEQFF. CDR3 bases: TGTGCCAGCAGCTTGGGGGGAGTCTACAATGAGCAGTTCTTC.

This chain joins TRBV19 and TRBJ1-5; TRBD1 agrees at 9 bases. The V segment lost 3 bases and the J segment 4 bases; nucleotides outside the gene matches: 7. CDR1 LNHDA and CDR2 SQIVND come from the germline V gene (reference sequence). The CDR3 contains 16 residues. The CDR3 DNA reads as TGTGCCAGTAGTATGAAGTGGGACAGGGAGAATCAGCCCCAGCATTTT. It translates to CASSMKWDRENQPQHF.

This chain joins TRBV19 and TRBJ1-5, with 7 bases identical to TRBD1. The germline V gene encodes CDR1 LNHDA and CDR2 SQIVND (reference sequence). This CDR3 has 19 residues. V shed 3 bases, J shed 0 bases, and the junction held 14 bases outside the gene matches. The CDR3 DNA reads TGTGCCAGTAGTATCGGGGACAGTGCTTTCCTCTATAGCAATCAGCCCCAGCATTTT. Its translation is CASSIGDSAFLYSNQPQHF.

The chain joins TRBV6-5 to TRBJ2-5; D is perhaps TRBD1 (5 bases). The CDR3 consists of 12 residues. CDR1 is MNHEY and CDR2 is SVGAGI in the germline V gene. Deletions cut 4 bases from V and 4 bases from J, with 7 bases between. DNA for the CDR3: TGTGCCAGCAGTTTTAGGGGAGAGACCCAGTACTTC. This sequence encodes CASSFRGETQYF.

This sequence joins TRBV19 and TRBJ2-3, with D perhaps TRBD1 (6 bases). Germline CDR1 is LNHDA and CDR2 is SQIVND (reference sequence). The CDR3 has 15 residues. The germline V and J ends were trimmed by 1 base and 1 base, with 9 bases remaining between them. The CDR3 loop reads CASSIGGLGTDTQYF. Here the CDR3 DNA reads TGTGCCAGTAGTATAGGGGGGCTTGGCACAGATACGCAGTATTTT. Supplemented by reference TRBV19 and TRBJ2-3, the full variable domain reads DGGITQSPKYLFRKEGQNVTLSCEQNLNHDAMYWYRQDPGQGLRLIYYSQIVNDFQKGDIAEGYSVSREKKESFPLTVTSAQKNPTAFYLCASSIGGLGTDTQYFGPGTRLTVL.

This chain uses TRBV6-2 or TRBV6-3 with TRBJ1-2, with a tentative D call TRBD1 (5 bases). The CDR3 has 12 amino acids. Trimming took off 6 bases at V and 4 bases at J, with 9 bases between the two ends. CDR1 MNHEY and CDR2 SVGEGT come from the germline V gene. The CDR3 sequence: CASSTTVYGYTF. The DNA for the CDR3 is TGTGCCAGCAGCACGACAGTCTATGGCTACACCTTC.